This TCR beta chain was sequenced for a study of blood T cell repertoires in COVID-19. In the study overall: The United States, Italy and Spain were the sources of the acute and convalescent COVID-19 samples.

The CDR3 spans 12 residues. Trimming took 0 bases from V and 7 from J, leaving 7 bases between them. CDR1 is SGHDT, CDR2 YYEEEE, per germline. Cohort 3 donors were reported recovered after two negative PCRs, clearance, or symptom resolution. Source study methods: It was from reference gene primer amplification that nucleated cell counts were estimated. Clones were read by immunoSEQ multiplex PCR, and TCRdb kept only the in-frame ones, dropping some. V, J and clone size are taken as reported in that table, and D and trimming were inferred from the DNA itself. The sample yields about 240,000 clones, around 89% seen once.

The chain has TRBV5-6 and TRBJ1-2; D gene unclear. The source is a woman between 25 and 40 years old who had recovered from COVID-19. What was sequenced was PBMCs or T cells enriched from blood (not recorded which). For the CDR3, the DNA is TGTGCCAGCAGCTTGGGCGGGTCTGGCTACACCTTC. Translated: CASSLGGSGYTF.